This T cell receptor (beta chain) was obtained from a study of cytomegalovirus exposure and HLA in healthy donors. The CDR3 consists of 16 residues. V dropped 0 bases and J dropped 8 bases, with 20 bases sitting between them. In germline, CDR1 is SGHDT, CDR2 YYEEEE. PCR involved 60 Vbeta and 13 Jbeta primers. Here immunoSEQ multiplex PCR was the method, and the copy in TCRdb shows in-frame clones only, minus some. The sample contains 150,000 to 200,000 clones, more than 85% of which appear only once. This clonotype was sampled from a woman younger than 30 in good health and CMV-seronegative. The gene calls are TRBV5-6 and TRBJ1-2; D unresolved. What was sequenced was PBMCs. CDR3 residues: CASSLVPRPWEEGYTF. As DNA, the CDR3 is TGTGCCAGCAGCTTGGTTCCCCGGCCATGGGAGGAGGGCTACACCTTC.